This T cell receptor (beta chain) was captured in a study of shared clonotypes between healthy human individuals. The method was immunoSEQ multiplex PCR; TCRdb's version includes in-frame clones alone and lacks a portion of them. This sample has about 2 million clones; approximately 95% occur once, and the top ten carry under 1.5%. This clone was found a few times. CD45RO negativity and positive selection for CCR7 defined naive CD8 cells, a population that excluded terminally differentiated effector memory CD45RA+ cells. The specimen was naive CD8+ T cells sorted from blood. The TCR sequence derives from a young man in good health.

DNA for the CDR3: TGCGCCAGCCATGATAGGCTCGTGAACACTGAAGCTTTCTTT. Amino acids: CASHDRLVNTEAFF. The J gene is TRBJ1-1, the V gene TRBV10-2; no clear D gene. This CDR3 has 14 amino acids. V lost 8 bases to trimming and J lost 0 bases, with 13 bases between them. Germline CDR1 WSHSY, CDR2 SAAADI.